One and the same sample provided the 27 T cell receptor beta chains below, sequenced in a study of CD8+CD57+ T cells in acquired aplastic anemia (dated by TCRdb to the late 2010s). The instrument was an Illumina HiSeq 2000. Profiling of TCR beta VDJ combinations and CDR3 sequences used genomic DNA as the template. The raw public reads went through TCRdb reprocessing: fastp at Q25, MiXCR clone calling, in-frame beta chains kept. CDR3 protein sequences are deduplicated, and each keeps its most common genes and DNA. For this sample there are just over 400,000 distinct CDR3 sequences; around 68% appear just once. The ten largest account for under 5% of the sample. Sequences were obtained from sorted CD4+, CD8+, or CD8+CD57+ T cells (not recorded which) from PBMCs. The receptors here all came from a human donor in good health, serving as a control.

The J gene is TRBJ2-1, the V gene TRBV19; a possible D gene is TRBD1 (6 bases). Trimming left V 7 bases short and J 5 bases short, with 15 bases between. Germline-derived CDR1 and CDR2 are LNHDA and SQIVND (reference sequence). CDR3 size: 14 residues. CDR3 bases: TGTGCCAGTAATCCGGCAGGGGCCGACAATGAGCAGTTCTTC. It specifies CASNPAGADNEQFF.

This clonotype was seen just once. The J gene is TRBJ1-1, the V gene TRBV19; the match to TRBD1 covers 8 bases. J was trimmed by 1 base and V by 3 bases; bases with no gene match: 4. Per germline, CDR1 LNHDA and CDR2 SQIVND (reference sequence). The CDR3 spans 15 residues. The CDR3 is CASSIGGQANTEAFF. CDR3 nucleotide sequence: TGTGCCAGTAGTATTGGGGGACAGGCGAACACTGAAGCTTTCTTT.

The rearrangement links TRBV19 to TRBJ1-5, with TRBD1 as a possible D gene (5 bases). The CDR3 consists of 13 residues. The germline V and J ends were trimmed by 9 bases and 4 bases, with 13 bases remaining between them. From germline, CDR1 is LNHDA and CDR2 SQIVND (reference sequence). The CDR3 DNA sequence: TGTGCCAGAAGCACGGAGGGGAATCAGCCCCAGCATTTT. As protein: CARSTEGNQPQHF.

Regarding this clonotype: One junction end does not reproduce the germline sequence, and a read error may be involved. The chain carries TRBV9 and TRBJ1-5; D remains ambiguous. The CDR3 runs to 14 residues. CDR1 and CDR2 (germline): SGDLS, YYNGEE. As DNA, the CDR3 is TGTGCCAGCAGCTCACGGAGCGGGGATCAGCCCCTGCATTTT. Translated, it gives CASSSRSGDQPLHF.

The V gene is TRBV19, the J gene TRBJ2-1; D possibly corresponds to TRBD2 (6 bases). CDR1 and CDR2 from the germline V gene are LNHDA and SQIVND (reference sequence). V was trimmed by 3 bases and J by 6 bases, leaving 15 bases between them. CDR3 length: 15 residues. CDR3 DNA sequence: TGTGCCAGTAGTATCCTCGCGGGACCCCGCAATGAGCAGTTCTTC. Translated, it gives CASSILAGPRNEQFF.

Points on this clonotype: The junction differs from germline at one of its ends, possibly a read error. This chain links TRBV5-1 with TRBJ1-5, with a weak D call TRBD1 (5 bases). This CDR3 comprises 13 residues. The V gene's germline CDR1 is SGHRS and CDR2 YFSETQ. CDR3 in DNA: TGTGCCAGCAGCTTGGCGGCAGGGTTCCCCCAGCATTTT. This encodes CASSLAAGFPQHF.

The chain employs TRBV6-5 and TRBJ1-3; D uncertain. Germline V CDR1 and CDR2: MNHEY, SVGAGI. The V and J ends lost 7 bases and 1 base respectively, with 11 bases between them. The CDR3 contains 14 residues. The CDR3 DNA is TGTGCCAGCAATTTATTGGCATCTGGAAACACCATATATTTT. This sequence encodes CASNLLASGNTIYF.

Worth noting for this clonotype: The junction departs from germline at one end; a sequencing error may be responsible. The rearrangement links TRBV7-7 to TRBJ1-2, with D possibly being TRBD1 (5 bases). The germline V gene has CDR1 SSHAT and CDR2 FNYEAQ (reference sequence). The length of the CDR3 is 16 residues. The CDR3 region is CASSLSGARNEQCYTF. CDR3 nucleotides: TGTGCTAGCAGCTTGAGCGGGGCAAGAAATGAGCAGTGCTACACCTTC.

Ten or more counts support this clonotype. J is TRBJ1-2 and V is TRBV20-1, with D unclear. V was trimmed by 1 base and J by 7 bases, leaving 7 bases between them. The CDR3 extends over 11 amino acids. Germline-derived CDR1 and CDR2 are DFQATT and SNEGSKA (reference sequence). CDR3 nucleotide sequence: TGCAGTGCTAGAGCCAAGGGTGGCTACACCTTC. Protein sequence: CSARAKGGYTF.

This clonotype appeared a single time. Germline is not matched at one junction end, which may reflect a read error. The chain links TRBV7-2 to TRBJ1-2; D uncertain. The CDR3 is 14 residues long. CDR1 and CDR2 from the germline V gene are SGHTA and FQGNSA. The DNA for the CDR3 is TGTGCCAGCAGCTTGTCGAGTGGCGTCTATAGCTACACCTTC. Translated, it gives CASSLSSGVYSYTF.

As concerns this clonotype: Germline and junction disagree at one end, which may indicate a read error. The CDR3 coding sequence is TGTGCCAGCAGCGTCCTGGCGGGAGATACGCAGTATTACTTT. Residues: CASSVLAGDTQYYF. J is TRBJ1-6 and V is TRBV9; D is ambiguous. Germline V CDR1 and CDR2: SGDLS, YYNGEE. The CDR3 contains 14 residues.

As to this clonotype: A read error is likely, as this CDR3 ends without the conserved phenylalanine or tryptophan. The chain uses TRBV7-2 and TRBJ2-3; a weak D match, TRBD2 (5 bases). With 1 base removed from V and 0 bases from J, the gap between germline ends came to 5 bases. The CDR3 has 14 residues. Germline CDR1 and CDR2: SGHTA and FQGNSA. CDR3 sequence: CASSLGTSTDTQYL. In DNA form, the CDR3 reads TGTGCCAGCAGCTTAGGGACTAGCACAGATACGCAGTATCTT.

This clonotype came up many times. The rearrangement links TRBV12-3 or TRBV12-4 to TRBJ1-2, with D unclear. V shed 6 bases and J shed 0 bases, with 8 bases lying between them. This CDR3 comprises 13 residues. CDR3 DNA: TGTGCCAGCAGCCCGTACCCTAACTATGGCTACACCTTC. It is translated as CASSPYPNYGYTF.

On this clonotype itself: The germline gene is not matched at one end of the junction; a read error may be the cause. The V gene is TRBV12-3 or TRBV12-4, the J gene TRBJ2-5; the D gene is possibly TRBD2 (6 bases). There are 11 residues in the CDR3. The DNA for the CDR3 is TGTGCCAGCAGTTTACGGGAGACGCAGGACTTC. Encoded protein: CASSLRETQDF.

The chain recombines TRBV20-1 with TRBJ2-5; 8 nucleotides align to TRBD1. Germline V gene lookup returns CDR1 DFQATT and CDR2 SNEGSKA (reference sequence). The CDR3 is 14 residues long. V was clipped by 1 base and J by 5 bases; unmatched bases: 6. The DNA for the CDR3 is TGCAGTGCTAGAGCCCCGACAGGGGTTGAGACCCAGTACTTC. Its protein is CSARAPTGVETQYF.

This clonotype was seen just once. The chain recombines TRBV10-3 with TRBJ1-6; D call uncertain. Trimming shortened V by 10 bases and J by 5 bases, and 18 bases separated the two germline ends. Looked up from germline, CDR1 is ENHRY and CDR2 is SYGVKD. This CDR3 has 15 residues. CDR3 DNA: TGTGCCAGCAGCTCGGAGGGCAGGCATAATTCACCCCTCCACTTT. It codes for CASSSEGRHNSPLHF.

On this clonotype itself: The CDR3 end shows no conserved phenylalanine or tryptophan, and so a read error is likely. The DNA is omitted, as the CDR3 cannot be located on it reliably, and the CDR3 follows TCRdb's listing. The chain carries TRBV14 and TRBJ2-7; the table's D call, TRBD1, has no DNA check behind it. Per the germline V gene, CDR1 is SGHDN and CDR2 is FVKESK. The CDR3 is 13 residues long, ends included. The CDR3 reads CASSQAAGGIYDL.

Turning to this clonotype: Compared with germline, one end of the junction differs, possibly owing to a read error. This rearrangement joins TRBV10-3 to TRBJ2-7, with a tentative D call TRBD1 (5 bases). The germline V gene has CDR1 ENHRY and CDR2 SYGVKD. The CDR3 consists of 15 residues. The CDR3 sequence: CASSDAAAQAFRQYF. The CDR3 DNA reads TGTGCCAGCAGTGACGCGGCAGCACAGGCCTTCCGGCAGTACTTC.

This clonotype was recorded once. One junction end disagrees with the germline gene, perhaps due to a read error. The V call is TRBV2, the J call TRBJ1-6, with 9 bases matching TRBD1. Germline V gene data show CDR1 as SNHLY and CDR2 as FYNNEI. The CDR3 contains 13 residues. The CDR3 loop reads CASTGTGNSQLFF. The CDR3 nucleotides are TGTGCCAGCACCGGGACAGGGAATTCACAGCTCTTCTTT.

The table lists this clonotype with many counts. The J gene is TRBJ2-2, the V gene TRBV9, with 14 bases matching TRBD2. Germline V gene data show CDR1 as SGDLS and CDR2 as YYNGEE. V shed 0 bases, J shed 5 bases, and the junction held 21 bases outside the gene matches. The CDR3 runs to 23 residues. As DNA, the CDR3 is TGTGCCAGCAGCGTAGGAGTGGGACACTCAGGACTAGCGGGGGGATTTGGAACCGGGGAGCTGTTTTTT. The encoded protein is CASSVGVGHSGLAGGFGTGELFF.

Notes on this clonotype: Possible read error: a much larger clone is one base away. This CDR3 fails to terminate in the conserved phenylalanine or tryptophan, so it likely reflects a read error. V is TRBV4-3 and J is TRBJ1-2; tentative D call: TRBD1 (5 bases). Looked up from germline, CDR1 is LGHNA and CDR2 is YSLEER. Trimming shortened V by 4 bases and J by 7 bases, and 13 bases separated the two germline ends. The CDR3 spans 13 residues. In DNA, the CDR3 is TGCGCCAGCAGCCGGGGTGGGACCCTTGGCTACACCCTC. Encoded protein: CASSRGGTLGYTL.

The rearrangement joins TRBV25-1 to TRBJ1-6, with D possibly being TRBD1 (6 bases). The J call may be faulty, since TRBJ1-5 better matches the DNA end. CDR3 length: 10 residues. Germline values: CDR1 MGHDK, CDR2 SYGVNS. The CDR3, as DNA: TGTGCCAGCGGGGACACACCCCAGCATTTT. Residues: CASGDTPQHF.

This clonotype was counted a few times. CDR3 DNA: TGTGCCAGCAGCTTAAGTAGGGGGCCGAATCAGCCCCAGTACTTC. This gives the protein CASSLSRGPNQPQYF. The V gene is TRBV7-8, the J gene TRBJ2-5; TRBD1 matches 7 bases. CDR1 is SGHVS, CDR2 FQNEAQ, per germline. The CDR3 has 15 residues. Trimming cost V 2 bases and J 9 bases; bases outside gene matches: 12.

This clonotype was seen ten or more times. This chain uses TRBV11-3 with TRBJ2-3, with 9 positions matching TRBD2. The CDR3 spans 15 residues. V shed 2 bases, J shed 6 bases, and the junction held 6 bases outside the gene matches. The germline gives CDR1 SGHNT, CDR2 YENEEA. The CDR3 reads CASSLRRGGDDTQYF. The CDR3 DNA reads TGTGCCAGCAGCTTAAGGCGGGGGGGCGACGATACGCAGTATTTT.

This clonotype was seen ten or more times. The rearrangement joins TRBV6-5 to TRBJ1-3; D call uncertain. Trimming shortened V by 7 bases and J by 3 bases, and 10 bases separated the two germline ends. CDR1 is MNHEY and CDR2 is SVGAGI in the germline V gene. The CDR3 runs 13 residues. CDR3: CASTELGGNTIYF. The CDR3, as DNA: TGTGCCAGCACCGAGCTTGGTGGAAACACCATATATTTT.

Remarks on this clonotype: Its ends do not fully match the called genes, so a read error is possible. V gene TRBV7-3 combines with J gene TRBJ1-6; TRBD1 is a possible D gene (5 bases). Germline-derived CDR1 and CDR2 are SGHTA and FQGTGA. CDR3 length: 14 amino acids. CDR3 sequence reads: CASRPWDGYTPHHF. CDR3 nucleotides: TGTGCCAGCAGGCCATGGGACGGTTATACCCCCCACCACTTT.

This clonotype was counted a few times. Written as DNA, the CDR3 is TGTGCCAGCAGTGCCACGGGCAATCAGCCCCAGCATTTT. Its protein is CASSATGNQPQHF. V is TRBV12-3 or TRBV12-4 and J is TRBJ1-5; no firm D call. V was trimmed by 5 bases and J by 2 bases, leaving 7 bases between them. This CDR3 spans 13 amino acids.